Following are 25 T cell receptor beta chains from one sample sequenced in a study of beta chain features in type 1 diabetes. The sequenced template was cDNA made from the entire isolated RNA. Generated by immunoSEQ multiplex PCR, the TCRdb table keeps only in-frame clones and is missing some. This table has about 140,000 clones, around a tenth appearing once. Specimen: central memory CD4+ T cells from blood. The source is a woman aged 40 to 50 in good health.

This chain connects TRBV9 to TRBJ2-1; 12 bases agree with TRBD2. Trimming at V came to 3 bases and at J to 6 bases, leaving 1 base not matched to a gene. Germline CDR1 and CDR2: SGDLS and YYNGEE. This CDR3 is 14 amino acids long. This CDR3 reads CASSATSGGNEQFF. The DNA of the CDR3 is TGTGCCAGCAGCGCGACTAGCGGGGGCAATGAGCAGTTCTTC.

This clone was detected only a few times. The V and J genes are TRBV5-1 and TRBJ2-5; possible D gene TRBD2, 6 bases. CDR1 is SGHRS and CDR2 is YFSETQ in the germline V gene. Trimming cost V 7 bases and J 5 bases, with 12 bases left between them. CDR3 length equals 12 residues. The CDR3 region has the DNA TGCGCCAGCGGAGGGGAACTTGAGACCCAGTACTTC. Translated: CASGGELETQYF.

The rearrangement links TRBV9 to TRBJ2-7, with TRBD2 matching 10 bases. The CDR3 runs 17 residues. Germline CDR1 is SGDLS and CDR2 is YYNGEE. Trimming cost V 0 bases and J 5 bases; bases outside gene matches: 11. CDR3 DNA sequence: TGTGCCAGCAGCGTAGAGGCTAGCGGGGGCAACAGGAACGAGCAGTACTTC. Its translation: CASSVEASGGNRNEQYF.

This clone has just a few counts. V and J are TRBV28 and TRBJ2-1, with 13 bases identical to TRBD2. Per the germline V gene, CDR1 is MDHEN and CDR2 is SYDVKM. V was pared by 6 bases and J by 5 bases, with 4 bases of the junction left unmatched. The CDR3 is 15 residues long. CDR3: CASSWTSGGNNEQFF. For the CDR3, the DNA is TGTGCCAGCAGCTGGACTAGCGGGGGTAACAATGAGCAGTTCTTC.

This clone was detected many times. Other DNA sequences of this sample code for an identical CDR3. The chain couples TRBV7-9 to TRBJ2-3; D gene ambiguous. The CDR3 is made up of 14 amino acids. Germline-derived CDR1 and CDR2 are SEHNR and FQNEAQ (reference sequence). The V end lost 1 base, the J end lost 1 base, and 6 bases lay between the germline ends. CDR3 in DNA: TGTGCCAGCAGCTTAGACCGCGGCACAGATACGCAGTATTTT. Its translation is CASSLDRGTDTQYF.

The rearrangement uses TRBV6-1 and TRBJ2-1; no definite D call. Germline CDR1 reads MNHNS; CDR2 reads SASEGT. This CDR3 spans 13 amino acids. Trimming stripped 1 base from V and 12 bases from J, with 13 bases between. The CDR3 protein is CASSEVEALGQFF. CDR3 in DNA: TGTGCCAGCAGTGAAGTCGAGGCCCTCGGGCAGTTCTTC.

This clone was observed a handful of times. This CDR3 is CASSSQPGTGPPWGQFF. CDR3 coding DNA: TGTGCCAGCAGCTCCCAACCCGGGACAGGTCCACCTTGGGGGCAGTTCTTC. The genes are TRBV11-3 and TRBJ2-1; 8 bases agree with TRBD1. The CDR3 extends over 17 amino acids. The germline gives CDR1 SGHNT, CDR2 YENEEA. Trimming removed 4 bases from V and 12 bases from J; junction bases left unmatched: 20.

V and J are TRBV6-1 and TRBJ1-1; perhaps TRBD1 as D (5 bases). The CDR3 spans 12 residues. V was trimmed by 3 bases and J by 3 bases, leaving 5 bases between them. CDR1 is MNHNS, CDR2 SASEGT, per germline. The CDR3 protein is CASSDRDTEAFF. The CDR3 nucleotides are TGTGCCAGCAGTGACAGGGACACTGAAGCTTTCTTT.

This clone was counted only a few times. V usage is TRBV6-1 and J usage is TRBJ2-7, with D uncertain. There are 13 residues in the CDR3. The V and J ends lost 7 bases and 3 bases respectively, with 13 bases between them. CDR1 MNHNS and CDR2 SASEGT come from the germline V gene. The CDR3, as DNA: TGTGCCAGCAAAACAGAGTTATTCTACGAGCAGTACTTC. It specifies CASKTELFYEQYF.

This clone has just a few counts. J is TRBJ1-4 and V is TRBV5-8, with D unresolved. The CDR3 runs to 16 residues. Germline lookup yields CDR1 SGHTS and CDR2 YDEGEE. With 4 bases removed from V and 4 bases from J, the gap between germline ends came to 17 bases. CDR3 region: CASSGGSGSFNEKLFF. CDR3 in DNA: TGTGCCAGCAGCGGAGGGTCCGGGAGTTTTAATGAAAAACTGTTTTTT.

V usage is TRBV5-4 and J usage is TRBJ2-7; D gene ambiguous. Germline V CDR1 and CDR2: SGHNT, YYREEE (reference sequence). The CDR3 extends over 14 amino acids. V shed 3 bases and J shed 2 bases, with 12 bases lying between them. CDR3 coding DNA: TGTGCCAGCAGCTCCGGAGAGAGCCCCTACGAGCAGTACTTC. The encoded protein is CASSSGESPYEQYF.

In DNA form, the CDR3 reads TGTGCCAGCAGTCGGATGGGGGGGGCCAAGGAGGCCCAGTACTTC. Protein: CASSRMGGAKEAQYF. The V gene is TRBV7-9, the J gene TRBJ2-5; tentatively, D is TRBD2 (7 bases). CDR3 length: 15 residues. Trimming took off 6 bases at V and 9 bases at J, with 23 bases between the two ends. Germline V lookup: CDR1 SEHNR, CDR2 FQNEAQ (reference sequence).

This rearrangement joins TRBV6-5 to TRBJ2-7; TRBD1 matches at 10 bases. V was clipped by 8 bases and J by 2 bases; unmatched bases: 6. CDR1 is MNHEY, CDR2 SVGAGI, per germline. CDR3 size: 14 residues. The CDR3 protein is CASQGDRGAYEQYF. In nucleotides, the CDR3 is TGTGCCAGCCAGGGGGACAGGGGTGCCTACGAGCAGTACTTC.

The V call is TRBV2, the J call TRBJ2-4; TRBD2 aligns across 10 bases. Germline CDR1 is SNHLY and CDR2 is FYNNEI. The CDR3 extends over 16 amino acids. The J segment lost 1 base and the V segment lost 2 bases, leaving 2 bases of the junction unmatched. In DNA, the CDR3 is TGTGCCAGCAGTGAAAGTAGCGGGGGGGCCAAAAACATTCAGTACTTC. Translating it yields CASSESSGGAKNIQYF.

The chain combines TRBV14 with TRBJ2-3; D remains unclear. In germline, CDR1 is SGHDN, CDR2 FVKESK. Trimming took 0 bases from V and 6 from J, leaving 10 bases between them. The CDR3 has 14 amino acids. CDR3 sequence (DNA): TGTGCCAGCAGCCAAGATACCACAGAGGATACGCAGTATTTT. Its protein is CASSQDTTEDTQYF.

This clone showed up just a few times. The chain employs TRBV7-9 and TRBJ1-4; 7 nucleotides agree with TRBD1. The V gene end was trimmed by 6 bases and the J gene end by 8 bases; junction bases not matched to a gene: 3. Germline CDR1 SEHNR, CDR2 FQNEAQ (reference sequence). The CDR3 has 12 residues. The CDR3 reads CASSMDREKLFF. CDR3 sequence (DNA): TGTGCCAGCAGTATGGACAGGGAAAAACTGTTTTTT.

The CDR3 loop reads CASSIAGFEDGYTF. The CDR3 DNA follows: TGTGCCAGTAGTATAGCCGGGTTCGAGGATGGCTACACCTTC. This chain connects TRBV19 to TRBJ1-2; D is ambiguous. V was clipped by 1 base and J by 6 bases, with 12 bases between them. CDR1 is LNHDA, CDR2 SQIVND, per germline (reference sequence). CDR3 size: 14 residues.

This clone appeared a few times. V is TRBV7-9 and J is TRBJ1-2, with unresolved D. Per germline, CDR1 SEHNR and CDR2 FQNEAQ (reference sequence). V was clipped by 4 bases and J by 5 bases, with 8 bases between them. This CDR3 has 12 residues. The CDR3 DNA follows: TGTGCCAGCAGCTCTTCAACATATGGCTACACCTTC. Encoded protein: CASSSSTYGYTF.

The chain links TRBV11-2 to TRBJ2-7; D might be TRBD2 (7 bases). The V gene's germline CDR1 is SGHAT and CDR2 FQNNGV. The CDR3 runs 15 residues. Trimming pared 1 base from V and 3 bases from J, leaving 13 bases between. The CDR3 DNA reads TGTGCCAGCAGCTTAGCGGGGGGCTACTTCTACGAGCAGTACTTC. This codes for CASSLAGGYFYEQYF.

This chain joins TRBV5-1 and TRBJ1-6; the D gene is possibly TRBD1 (6 bases). From germline, CDR1 is SGHRS and CDR2 YFSETQ. V was shortened by 2 bases and J by 8 bases, with 14 bases between the two germline ends. The length of the CDR3 is 15 residues. The CDR3 DNA sequence: TGCGCCAGCAGCTTAAAGACAGGCACGGATTCACCCCTCCACTTT. Amino acid sequence: CASSLKTGTDSPLHF.

This chain connects TRBV5-1 to TRBJ2-5, with 9 bases aligning to TRBD2. CDR1 is SGHRS, CDR2 YFSETQ, per germline. CDR3 length: 15 amino acids. Unmatched junction bases numbered 6, after V lost 1 base and J lost 5 bases. The CDR3 sequence: CASSLRGLAQETQYF. In DNA form, the CDR3 reads TGCGCCAGCAGCTTGAGGGGACTAGCCCAGGAGACCCAGTACTTC.

This clone was counted between two and nine times. The gene calls are TRBV19 and TRBJ2-5; D unresolved. The CDR3 sequence is 16 residues long. Trimming stripped 6 bases from V and 5 bases from J, with 22 bases between. Germline assignment: CDR1 LNHDA and CDR2 SQIVND (reference sequence). Here the CDR3 reads CASSHTRPVNGETQYF. DNA for the CDR3: TGTGCCAGTAGCCATACCCGGCCTGTGAACGGGGAGACCCAGTACTTC.

This clone came up a few times. The chain carries TRBV4-3 and TRBJ1-6; D may be TRBD1 (5 bases). V lost 0 bases and J lost 7, with 10 bases in between. CDR3 length equals 15 residues. Looked up from germline, CDR1 is LGHNA and CDR2 is YSLEER. Here the CDR3 DNA reads TGCGCCAGCAGCCAAGAGGGGGACTACAATTCACCCCTCCACTTT. Translating gives CASSQEGDYNSPLHF.

This clone showed up just a few times. This rearrangement joins TRBV4-1 to TRBJ2-3, with 9 bases lining up with TRBD2. This CDR3 region has 16 residues. J lost 9 bases, V lost 5 bases, and 15 bases had no gene match. Germline CDR1 and CDR2: MGHRA and YSYEKL. The CDR3 here is CASSYGTGTSSSTQYF. The DNA of the CDR3 is TGCGCCAGCAGCTACGGAACCGGGACTAGCTCTTCCACGCAGTATTTT.

The chain links TRBV11-2 to TRBJ1-1; no clear D. This CDR3 is 14 amino acids long. Trimming took 3 bases from V and 0 from J, leaving 8 bases between them. In germline, CDR1 is SGHAT, CDR2 FQNNGV. The CDR3 loop reads CASSFPQLNTEAFF. The CDR3 DNA sequence: TGTGCCAGCAGCTTCCCCCAATTGAACACTGAAGCTTTCTTT. The full variable domain, its missing parts supplied by reference TRBV11-2 and TRBJ1-1, is EAGVAQSPRYKIIEKRQSVAFWCNPISGHATLYWYQQILGQGPKLLIQFQNNGVVDDSQLPKDRFSAERLKGVDSTLKIQPAKLEDSAVYLCASSFPQLNTEAFFGQGTRLTVV.